This TCR beta chain was observed in a study of T-cell memory formation after mild COVID-19. Findings and caveats of the study: Contracting clones localized mainly to CM and EM when CD4+ and mainly to EMRA when CD8+. Second-wave clones that peaked on day 37 lacked confirmed SARS-CoV-2 specificity. Researchers found some responding clones in pre-infection memory, a sign that cross-reactive memory joined.

Note on this clonotype: Its cognate antigen is unknown.

V dropped 1 base and J dropped 3 bases, with 6 bases sitting between them. Per germline, CDR1 KGHDR and CDR2 SFDVKD. The CDR3 length is 14 residues. Using its own MiXCR run on the 5' RACE reads, TCRdb lists one record per CDR3 protein. The sample shows about 50,000 distinct CDR3 sequences, approximately 9% of them seen only once. The chain carries TRBV24-1 and TRBJ1-5; D gene unclear. This sequence originates from an adult woman who had mild COVID-19 (a few samples of this study predate the infection). Cell type and time point are not known. The sample taken for sequencing was PBMCs or a T cell subset sorted from them (not recorded which). CDR3 amino acids: CATSDLSINQPQHF. The CDR3 DNA sequence: TGTGCCACCAGTGATTTATCCATCAATCAGCCCCAGCATTTT.